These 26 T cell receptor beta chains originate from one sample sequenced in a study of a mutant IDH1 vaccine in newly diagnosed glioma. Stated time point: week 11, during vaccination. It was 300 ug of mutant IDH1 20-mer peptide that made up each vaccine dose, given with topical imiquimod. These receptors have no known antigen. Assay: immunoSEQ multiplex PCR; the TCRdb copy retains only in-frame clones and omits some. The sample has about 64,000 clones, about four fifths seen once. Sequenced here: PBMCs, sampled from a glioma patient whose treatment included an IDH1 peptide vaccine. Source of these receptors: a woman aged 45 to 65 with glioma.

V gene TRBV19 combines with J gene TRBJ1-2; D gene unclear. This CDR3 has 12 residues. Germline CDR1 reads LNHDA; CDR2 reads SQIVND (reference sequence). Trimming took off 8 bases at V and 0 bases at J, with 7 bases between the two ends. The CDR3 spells CASRQANYGYTF. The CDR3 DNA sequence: TGTGCCAGTCGTCAAGCTAACTATGGCTACACCTTC.

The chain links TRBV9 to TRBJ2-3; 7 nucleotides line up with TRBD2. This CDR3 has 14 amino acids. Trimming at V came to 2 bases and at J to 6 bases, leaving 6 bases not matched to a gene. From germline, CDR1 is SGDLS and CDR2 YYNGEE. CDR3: CASSVGGTSDTQYF. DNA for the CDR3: TGTGCCAGCAGCGTGGGGGGGACTTCTGATACGCAGTATTTT.

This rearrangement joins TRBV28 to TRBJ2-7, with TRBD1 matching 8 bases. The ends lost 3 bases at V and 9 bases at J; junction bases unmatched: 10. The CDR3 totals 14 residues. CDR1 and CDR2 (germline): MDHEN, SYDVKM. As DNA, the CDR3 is TGTGCCAGCAGTTTTTTTGGACAGGGTGGTGGGCAGTACTTC. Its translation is CASSFFGQGGGQYF. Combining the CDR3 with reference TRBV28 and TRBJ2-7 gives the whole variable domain DVKVTQSSRYLVKRTGEKVFLECVQDMDHENMFWYRQDPGLGLRLIYFSYDVKMKEKGDIPEGYSVSREKKERFSLILESASTNQTSMYLCASSFFGQGGGQYFGPGTRLTVT.

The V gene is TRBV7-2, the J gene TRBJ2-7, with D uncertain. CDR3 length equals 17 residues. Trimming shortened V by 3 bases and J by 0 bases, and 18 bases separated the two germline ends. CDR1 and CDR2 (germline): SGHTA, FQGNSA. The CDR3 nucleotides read TGTGCCAGCAGCTTTGCCCAAGGGCAGTGGGGCTCCTACGAGCAGTACTTC. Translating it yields CASSFAQGQWGSYEQYF.

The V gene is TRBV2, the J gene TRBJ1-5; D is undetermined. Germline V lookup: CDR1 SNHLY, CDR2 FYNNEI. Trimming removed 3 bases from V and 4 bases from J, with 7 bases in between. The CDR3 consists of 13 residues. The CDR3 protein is CASSDLGNQPQHF. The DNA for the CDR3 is TGTGCCAGCAGTGATCTGGGGAATCAGCCCCAGCATTTT. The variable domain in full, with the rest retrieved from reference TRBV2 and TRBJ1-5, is EPEVTQTPSHQVTQMGQEVILRCVPISNHLYFYWYRQILGQKVEFLVSFYNNEISEKSEIFDDQFSVERPDGSNFTLKIRSTKLEDSAMYFCASSDLGNQPQHFGDGTRLSIL.

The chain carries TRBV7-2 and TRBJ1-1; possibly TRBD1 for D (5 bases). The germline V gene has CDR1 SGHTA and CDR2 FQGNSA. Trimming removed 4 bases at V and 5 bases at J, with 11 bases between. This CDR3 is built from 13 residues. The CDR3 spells CASSSVGGTEAFF. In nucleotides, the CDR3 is TGTGCCAGCAGCTCCGTGGGGGGGACTGAAGCTTTCTTT.

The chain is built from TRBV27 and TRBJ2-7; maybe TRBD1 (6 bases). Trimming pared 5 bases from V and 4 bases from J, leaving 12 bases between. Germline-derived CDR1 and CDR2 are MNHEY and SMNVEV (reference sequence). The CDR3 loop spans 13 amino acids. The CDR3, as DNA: TGTGCCAGCAGTGTTACACAGGGATACGAGCAGTACTTC. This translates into CASSVTQGYEQYF.

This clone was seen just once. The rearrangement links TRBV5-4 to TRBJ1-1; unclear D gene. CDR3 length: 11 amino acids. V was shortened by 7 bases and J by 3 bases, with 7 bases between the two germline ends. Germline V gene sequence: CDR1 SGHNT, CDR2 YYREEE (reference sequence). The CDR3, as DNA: TGTGCCAGCGGATTTGACACTGAAGCTTTCTTT. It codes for CASGFDTEAFF.

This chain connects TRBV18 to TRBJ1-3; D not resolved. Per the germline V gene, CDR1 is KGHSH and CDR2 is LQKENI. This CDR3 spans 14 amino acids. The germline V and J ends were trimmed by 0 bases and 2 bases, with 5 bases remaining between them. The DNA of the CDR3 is TGTGCCAGCTCACCACCGCAGGCTGGAAACACCATATATTTT. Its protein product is CASSPPQAGNTIYF.

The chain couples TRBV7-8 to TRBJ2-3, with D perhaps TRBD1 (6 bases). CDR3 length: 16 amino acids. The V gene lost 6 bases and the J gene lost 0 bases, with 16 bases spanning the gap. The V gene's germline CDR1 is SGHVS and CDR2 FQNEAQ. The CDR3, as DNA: TGTGCCAGCAGGATCTACAGGGTTTCTAGCACAGATACGCAGTATTTT. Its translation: CASRIYRVSSTDTQYF.

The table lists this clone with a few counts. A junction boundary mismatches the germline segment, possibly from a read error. CDR3 nucleotides: TGTGCCAGCAGCCGAACGGGCAAGCAGCCCCAGCATTTT. Translated, it gives CASSRTGKQPQHF. The V gene is TRBV6-5, the J gene TRBJ1-5, with D uncertain. CDR3 length equals 13 residues. Germline V gives CDR1 MNHEY, CDR2 SVGAGI.

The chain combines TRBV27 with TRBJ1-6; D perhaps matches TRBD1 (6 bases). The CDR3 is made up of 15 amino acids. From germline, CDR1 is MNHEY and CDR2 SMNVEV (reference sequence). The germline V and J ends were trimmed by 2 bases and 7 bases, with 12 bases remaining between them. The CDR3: CASSLRGTVNSPLHF. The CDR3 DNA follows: TGTGCCAGCAGTTTAAGGGGGACGGTAAATTCACCCCTCCACTTT.

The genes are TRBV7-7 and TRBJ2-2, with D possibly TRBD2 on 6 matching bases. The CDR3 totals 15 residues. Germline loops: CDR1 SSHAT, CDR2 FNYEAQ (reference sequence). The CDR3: CASGSDVGLLGELFF. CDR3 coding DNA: TGTGCTAGCGGTTCCGATGTGGGTCTTCTCGGGGAGCTGTTTTTT.

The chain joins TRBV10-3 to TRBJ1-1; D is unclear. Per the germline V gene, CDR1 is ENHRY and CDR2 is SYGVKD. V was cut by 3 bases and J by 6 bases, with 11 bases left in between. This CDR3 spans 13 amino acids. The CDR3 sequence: CAISEGGSPEAFF. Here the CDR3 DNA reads TGTGCCATCAGTGAAGGAGGGTCCCCTGAAGCTTTCTTT.

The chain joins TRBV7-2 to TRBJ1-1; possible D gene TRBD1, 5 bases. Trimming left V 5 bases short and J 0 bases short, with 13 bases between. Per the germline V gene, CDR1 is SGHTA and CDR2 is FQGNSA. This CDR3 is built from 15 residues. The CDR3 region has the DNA TGTGCCAGCAGCCTGATGGACACCCTGAACACTGAAGCTTTCTTT. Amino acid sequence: CASSLMDTLNTEAFF. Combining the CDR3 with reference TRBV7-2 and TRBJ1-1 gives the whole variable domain GAGVSQSPSNKVTEKGKDVELRCDPISGHTALYWYRQSLGQGLEFLIYFQGNSAPDKSGLPSDRFSAERTGGSVSTLTIQRTQQEDSAVYLCASSLMDTLNTEAFFGQGTRLTVV.

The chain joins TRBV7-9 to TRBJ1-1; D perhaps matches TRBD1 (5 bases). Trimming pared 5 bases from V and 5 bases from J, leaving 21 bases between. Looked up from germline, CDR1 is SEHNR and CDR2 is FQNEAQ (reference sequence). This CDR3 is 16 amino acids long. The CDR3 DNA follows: TGTGCCAGCAGCCTAGGGGATAACCCCGTAGGGACTGAAGCTTTCTTT. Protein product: CASSLGDNPVGTEAFF.

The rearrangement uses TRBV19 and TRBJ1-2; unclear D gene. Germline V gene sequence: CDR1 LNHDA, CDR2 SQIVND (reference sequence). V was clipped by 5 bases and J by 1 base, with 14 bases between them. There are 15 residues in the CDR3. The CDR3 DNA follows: TGTGCCAGTAGTCCCTCAAAGGCCAATAACTATGGCTACACCTTC. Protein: CASSPSKANNYGYTF.

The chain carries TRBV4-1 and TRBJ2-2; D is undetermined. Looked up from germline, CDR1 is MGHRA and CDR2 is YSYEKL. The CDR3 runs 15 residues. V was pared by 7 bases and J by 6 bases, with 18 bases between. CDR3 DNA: TGCGCCAGCACCCAGAATTCCCTCCGTGCCGGGGAGCTGTTTTTT. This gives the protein CASTQNSLRAGELFF.

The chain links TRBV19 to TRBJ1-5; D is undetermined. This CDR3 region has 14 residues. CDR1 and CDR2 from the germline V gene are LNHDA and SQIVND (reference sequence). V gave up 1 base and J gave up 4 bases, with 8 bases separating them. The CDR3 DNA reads TGTGCCAGTAGTATAGGGGCCTCGAATCAGCCCCAGCATTTT. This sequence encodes CASSIGASNQPQHF.

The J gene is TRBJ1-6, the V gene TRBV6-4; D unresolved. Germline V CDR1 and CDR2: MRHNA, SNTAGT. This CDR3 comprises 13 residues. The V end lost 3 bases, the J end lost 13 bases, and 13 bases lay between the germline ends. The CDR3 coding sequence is TGTGCCAGCAGTGATAGGGTCGATACGCCCCTCCACTTT. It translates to CASSDRVDTPLHF.

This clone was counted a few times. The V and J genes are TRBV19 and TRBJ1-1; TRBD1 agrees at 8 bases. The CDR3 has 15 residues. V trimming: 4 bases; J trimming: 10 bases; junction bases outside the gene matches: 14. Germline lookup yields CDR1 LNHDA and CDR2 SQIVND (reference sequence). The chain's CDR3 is CASSNPGTGMGGAFF. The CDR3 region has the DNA TGTGCCAGTAGTAATCCCGGGACAGGTATGGGGGGAGCTTTCTTT.

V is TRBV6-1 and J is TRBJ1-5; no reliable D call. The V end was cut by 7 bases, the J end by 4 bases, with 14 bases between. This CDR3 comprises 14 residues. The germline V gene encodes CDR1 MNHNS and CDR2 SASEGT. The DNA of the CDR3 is TGTGCCAGCATCTCCTTTCTGGGTAATCAGCCCCAGCATTTT. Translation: CASISFLGNQPQHF.

For the CDR3, the DNA is TGTGCCAGCAGCTTGGCCCAGGGGGACGAGCAGTACTTC. Translation gives CASSLAQGDEQYF. The J gene is TRBJ2-7, the V gene TRBV5-4, with 7 bases lining up with TRBD1. The CDR3 is 13 amino acids. The ends lost 0 bases at V and 5 bases at J; junction bases unmatched: 2. The germline CDR1 and CDR2 sequences are SGHNT and YYREEE (reference sequence).

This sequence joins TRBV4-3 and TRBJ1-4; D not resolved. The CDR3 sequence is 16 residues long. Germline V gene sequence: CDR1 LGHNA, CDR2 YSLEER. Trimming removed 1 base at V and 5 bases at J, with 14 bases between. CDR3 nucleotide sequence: TGCGCCAGCAGCCAAGGGGTCGGACGGGTAAATGAAAAACTGTTTTTT. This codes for CASSQGVGRVNEKLFF.

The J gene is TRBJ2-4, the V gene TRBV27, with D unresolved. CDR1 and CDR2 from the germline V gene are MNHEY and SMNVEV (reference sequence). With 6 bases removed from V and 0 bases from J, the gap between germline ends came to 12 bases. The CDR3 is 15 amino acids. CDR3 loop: CASSDWNGAKNIQYF. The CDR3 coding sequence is TGTGCCAGCAGCGATTGGAACGGAGCCAAAAACATTCAGTACTTC.

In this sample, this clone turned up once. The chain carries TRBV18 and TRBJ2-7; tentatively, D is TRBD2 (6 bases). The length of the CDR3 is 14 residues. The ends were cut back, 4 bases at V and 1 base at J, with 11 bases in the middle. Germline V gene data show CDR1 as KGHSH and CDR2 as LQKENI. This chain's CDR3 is CASSRGLTSYEQYF. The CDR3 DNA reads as TGTGCCAGCTCACGGGGACTTACATCCTACGAGCAGTACTTC. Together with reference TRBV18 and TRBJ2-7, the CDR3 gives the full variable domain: NAGVMQNPRHLVRRRGQEARLRCSPMKGHSHVYWYRQLPEEGLKFMVYLQKENIIDESGMPKERFSAEFPKEGPSILRIQQVVRGDSAAYFCASSRGLTSYEQYFGPGTRLTVT.